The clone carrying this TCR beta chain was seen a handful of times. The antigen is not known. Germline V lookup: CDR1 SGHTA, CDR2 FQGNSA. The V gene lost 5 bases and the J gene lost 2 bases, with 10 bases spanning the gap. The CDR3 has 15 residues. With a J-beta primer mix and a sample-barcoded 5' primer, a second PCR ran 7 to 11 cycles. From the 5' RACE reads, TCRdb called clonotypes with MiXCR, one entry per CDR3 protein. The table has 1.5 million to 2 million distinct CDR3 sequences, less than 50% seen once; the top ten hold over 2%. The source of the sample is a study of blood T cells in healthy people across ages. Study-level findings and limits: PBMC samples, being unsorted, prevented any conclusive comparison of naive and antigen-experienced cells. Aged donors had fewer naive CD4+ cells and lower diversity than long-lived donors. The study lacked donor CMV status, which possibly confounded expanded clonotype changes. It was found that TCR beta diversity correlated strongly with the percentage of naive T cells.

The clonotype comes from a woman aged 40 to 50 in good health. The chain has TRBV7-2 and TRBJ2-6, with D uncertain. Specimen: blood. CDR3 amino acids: CASSNHGPGANVLTF. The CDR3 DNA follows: TGTGCCAGCAGCAACCATGGGCCTGGGGCCAACGTCCTGACTTTC.